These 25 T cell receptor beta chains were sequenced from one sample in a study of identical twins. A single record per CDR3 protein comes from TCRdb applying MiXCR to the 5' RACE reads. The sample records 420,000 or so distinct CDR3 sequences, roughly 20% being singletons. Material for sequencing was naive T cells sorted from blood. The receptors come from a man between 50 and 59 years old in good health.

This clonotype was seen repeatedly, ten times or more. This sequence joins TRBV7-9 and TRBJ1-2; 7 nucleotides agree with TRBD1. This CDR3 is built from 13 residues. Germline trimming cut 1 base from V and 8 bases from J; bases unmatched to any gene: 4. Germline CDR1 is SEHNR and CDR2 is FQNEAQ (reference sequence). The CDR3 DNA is TGTGCCAGCAGCTTAGAAGGGGGCAGCGGCTACACCTTC. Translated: CASSLEGGSGYTF.

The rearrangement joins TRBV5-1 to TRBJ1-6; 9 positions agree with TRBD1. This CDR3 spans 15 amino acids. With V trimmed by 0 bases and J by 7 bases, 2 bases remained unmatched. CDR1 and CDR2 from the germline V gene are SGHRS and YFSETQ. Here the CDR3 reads CASSLGTGANSPLHF. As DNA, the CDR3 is TGCGCCAGCAGCTTGGGGACAGGGGCAAATTCACCCCTCCACTTT.

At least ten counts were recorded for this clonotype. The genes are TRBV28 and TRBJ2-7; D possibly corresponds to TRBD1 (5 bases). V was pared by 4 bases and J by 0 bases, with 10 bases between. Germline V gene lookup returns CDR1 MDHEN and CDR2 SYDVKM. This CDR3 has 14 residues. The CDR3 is CASSSPDSSYEQYF. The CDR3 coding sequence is TGTGCCAGCAGTTCCCCAGACAGCTCCTACGAGCAGTACTTC.

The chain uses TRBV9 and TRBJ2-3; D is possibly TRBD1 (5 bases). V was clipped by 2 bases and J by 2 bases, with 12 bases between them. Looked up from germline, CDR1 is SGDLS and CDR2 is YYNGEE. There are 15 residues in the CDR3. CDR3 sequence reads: CASSVGHYITDTQYF. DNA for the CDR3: TGTGCCAGCAGCGTCGGACACTACATCACAGATACGCAGTATTTT.

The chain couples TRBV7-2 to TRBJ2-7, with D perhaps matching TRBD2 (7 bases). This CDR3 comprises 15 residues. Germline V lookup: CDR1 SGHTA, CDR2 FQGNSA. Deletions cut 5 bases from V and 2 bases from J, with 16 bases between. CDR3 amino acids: CASSQGRGSPYEQYF. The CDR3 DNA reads TGTGCCAGCAGCCAGGGGAGGGGATCCCCCTACGAGCAGTACTTC.

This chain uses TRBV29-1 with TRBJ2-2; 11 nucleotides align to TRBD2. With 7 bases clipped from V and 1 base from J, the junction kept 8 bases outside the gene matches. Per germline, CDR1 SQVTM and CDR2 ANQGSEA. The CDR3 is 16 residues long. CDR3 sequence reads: CSDPRLAGGNTGELFF. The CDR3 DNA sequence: TGCAGCGACCCCCGGCTAGCGGGGGGGAACACCGGGGAGCTGTTTTTT.

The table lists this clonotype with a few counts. The CDR3 reads CASSYSPPDTQYF. In DNA form, the CDR3 reads TGTGCCAGCAGTTACTCCCCGCCAGATACGCAGTATTTT. The chain is built from TRBV6-5 and TRBJ2-3, with no clear D. The CDR3 covers 13 residues. In germline, CDR1 is MNHEY, CDR2 SVGAGI. Trimming took 0 bases from V and 4 from J, leaving 5 bases between them.

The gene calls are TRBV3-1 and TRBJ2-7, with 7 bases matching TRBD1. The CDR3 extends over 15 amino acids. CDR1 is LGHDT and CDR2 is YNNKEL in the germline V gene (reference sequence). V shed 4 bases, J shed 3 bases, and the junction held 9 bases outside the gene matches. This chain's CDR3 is CASSRGTGQLYEQYF. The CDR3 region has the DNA TGTGCCAGCAGCCGAGGTACGGGACAGCTCTACGAGCAGTACTTC.

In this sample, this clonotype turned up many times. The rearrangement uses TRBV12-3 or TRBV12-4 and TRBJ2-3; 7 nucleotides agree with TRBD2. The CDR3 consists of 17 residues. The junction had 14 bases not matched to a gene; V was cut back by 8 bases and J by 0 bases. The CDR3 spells CASGPGREIVSTDTQYF. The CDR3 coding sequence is TGTGCCAGCGGCCCCGGGCGGGAGATTGTTAGCACAGATACGCAGTATTTT.

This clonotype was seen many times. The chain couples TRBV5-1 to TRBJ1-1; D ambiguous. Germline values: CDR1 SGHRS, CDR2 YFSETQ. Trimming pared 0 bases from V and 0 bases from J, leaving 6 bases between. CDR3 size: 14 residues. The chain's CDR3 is CASSLVYVNTEAFF. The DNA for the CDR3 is TGCGCCAGCAGCTTGGTATACGTGAACACTGAAGCTTTCTTT.

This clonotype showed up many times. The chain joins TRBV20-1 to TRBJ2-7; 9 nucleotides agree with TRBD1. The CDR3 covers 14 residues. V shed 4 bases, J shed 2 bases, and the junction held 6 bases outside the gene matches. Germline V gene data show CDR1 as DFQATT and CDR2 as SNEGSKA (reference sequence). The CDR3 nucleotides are TGCAGTGCTACCATAACAGGGGGCCCCTACGAGCAGTACTTC. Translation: CSATITGGPYEQYF.

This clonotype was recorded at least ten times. CDR3 region: CASSLDGDQPQHF. The CDR3 nucleotides are TGCGCCAGCAGTCTTGACGGCGATCAGCCCCAGCATTTT. The chain employs TRBV5-1 and TRBJ1-5; D ambiguous. Germline V gene lookup returns CDR1 SGHRS and CDR2 YFSETQ. Deletions cut 5 bases from V and 5 bases from J, with 11 bases between. The CDR3 sequence is 13 residues long.

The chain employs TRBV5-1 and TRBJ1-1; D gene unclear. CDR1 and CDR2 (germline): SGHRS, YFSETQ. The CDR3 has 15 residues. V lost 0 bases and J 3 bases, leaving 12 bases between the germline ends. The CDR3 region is CASSLEPGRDTEAFF. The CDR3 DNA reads TGCGCCAGCAGCTTGGAACCGGGGAGAGACACTGAAGCTTTCTTT.

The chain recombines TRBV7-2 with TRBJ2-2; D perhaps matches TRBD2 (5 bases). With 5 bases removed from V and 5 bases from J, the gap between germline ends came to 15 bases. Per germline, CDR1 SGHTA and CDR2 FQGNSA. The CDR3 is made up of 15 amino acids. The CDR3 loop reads CASSTEAGRTGELFF. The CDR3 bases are TGTGCCAGCAGCACCGAGGCTGGGAGAACCGGGGAGCTGTTTTTT.

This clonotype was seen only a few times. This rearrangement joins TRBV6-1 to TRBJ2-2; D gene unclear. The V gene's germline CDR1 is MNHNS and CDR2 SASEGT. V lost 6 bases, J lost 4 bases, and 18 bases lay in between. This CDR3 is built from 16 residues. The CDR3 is CASRSRISTFTGELFF. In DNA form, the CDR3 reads TGTGCCAGCAGAAGCCGGATCTCGACCTTCACCGGGGAGCTGTTTTTT.

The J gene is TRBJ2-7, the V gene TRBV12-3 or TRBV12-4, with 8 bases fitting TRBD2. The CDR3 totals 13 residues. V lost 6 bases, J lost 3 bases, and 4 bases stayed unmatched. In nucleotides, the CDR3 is TGTGCCAGCAGAGGGAGCGGGAGCTACGAGCAGTACTTC. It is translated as CASRGSGSYEQYF.

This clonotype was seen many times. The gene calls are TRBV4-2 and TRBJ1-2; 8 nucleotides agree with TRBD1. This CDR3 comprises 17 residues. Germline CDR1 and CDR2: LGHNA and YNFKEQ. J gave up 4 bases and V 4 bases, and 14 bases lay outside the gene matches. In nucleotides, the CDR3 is TGTGCCAGCAGCCCTCGAACCGGGACAGGAAGTTTCTATGGCTACACCTTC. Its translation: CASSPRTGTGSFYGYTF.

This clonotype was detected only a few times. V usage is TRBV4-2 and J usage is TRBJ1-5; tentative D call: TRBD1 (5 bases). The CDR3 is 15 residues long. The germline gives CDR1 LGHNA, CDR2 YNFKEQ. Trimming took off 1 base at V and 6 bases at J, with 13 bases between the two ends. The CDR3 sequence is CASSQVVGEAQPQHF. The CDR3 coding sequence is TGTGCCAGCAGCCAAGTAGTAGGGGAGGCTCAGCCCCAGCATTTT.

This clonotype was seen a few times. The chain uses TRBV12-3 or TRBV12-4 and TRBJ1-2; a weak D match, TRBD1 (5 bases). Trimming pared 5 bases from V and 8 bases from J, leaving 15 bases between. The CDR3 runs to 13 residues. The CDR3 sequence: CASSQSRALGYTF. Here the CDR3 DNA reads TGTGCCAGCAGTCAAAGCAGGGCCTTGGGCTACACCTTC.

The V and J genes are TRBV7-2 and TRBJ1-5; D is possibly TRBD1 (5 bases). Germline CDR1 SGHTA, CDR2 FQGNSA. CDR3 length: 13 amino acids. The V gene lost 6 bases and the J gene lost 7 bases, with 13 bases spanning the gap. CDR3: CASSLGERQPQHF. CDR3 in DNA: TGTGCCAGCAGTTTGGGGGAGAGGCAGCCCCAGCATTTT.

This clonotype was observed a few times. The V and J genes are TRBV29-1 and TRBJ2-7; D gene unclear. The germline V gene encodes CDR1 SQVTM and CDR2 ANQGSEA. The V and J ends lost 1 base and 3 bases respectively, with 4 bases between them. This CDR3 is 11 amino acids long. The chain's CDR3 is CSVEGNYEQYF. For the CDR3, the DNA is TGCAGCGTTGAAGGAAACTACGAGCAGTACTTC.

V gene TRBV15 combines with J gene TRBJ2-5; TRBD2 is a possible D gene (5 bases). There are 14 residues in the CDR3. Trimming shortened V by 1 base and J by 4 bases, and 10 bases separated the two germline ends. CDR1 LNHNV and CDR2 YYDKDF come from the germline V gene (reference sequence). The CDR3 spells CATSRVEGSETQYF. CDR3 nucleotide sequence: TGTGCCACCAGCAGAGTCGAGGGTTCAGAGACCCAGTACTTC.

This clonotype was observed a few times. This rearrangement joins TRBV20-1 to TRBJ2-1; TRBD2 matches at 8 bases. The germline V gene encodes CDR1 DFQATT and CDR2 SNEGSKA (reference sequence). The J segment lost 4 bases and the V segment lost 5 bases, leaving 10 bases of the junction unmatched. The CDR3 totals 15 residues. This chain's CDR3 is CSAVTGTRLYNEQFF. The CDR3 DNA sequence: TGCAGTGCTGTGACCGGGACTAGGCTTTACAATGAGCAGTTCTTC.

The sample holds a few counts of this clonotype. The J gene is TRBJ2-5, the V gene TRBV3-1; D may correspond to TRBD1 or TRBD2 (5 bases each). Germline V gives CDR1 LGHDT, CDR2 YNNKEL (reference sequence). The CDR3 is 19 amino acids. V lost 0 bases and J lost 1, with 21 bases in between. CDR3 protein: CASSQDRGPFDWFQETQYF. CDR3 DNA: TGTGCCAGCAGCCAAGATAGGGGACCGTTCGATTGGTTCCAAGAGACCCAGTACTTC.

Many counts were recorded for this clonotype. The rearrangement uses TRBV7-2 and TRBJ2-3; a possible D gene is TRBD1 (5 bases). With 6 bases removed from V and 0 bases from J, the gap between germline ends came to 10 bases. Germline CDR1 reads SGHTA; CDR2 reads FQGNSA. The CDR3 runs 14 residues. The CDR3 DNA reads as TGTGCCAGCAGATCACAGGCAAGCACAGATACGCAGTATTTT. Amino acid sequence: CASRSQASTDTQYF.